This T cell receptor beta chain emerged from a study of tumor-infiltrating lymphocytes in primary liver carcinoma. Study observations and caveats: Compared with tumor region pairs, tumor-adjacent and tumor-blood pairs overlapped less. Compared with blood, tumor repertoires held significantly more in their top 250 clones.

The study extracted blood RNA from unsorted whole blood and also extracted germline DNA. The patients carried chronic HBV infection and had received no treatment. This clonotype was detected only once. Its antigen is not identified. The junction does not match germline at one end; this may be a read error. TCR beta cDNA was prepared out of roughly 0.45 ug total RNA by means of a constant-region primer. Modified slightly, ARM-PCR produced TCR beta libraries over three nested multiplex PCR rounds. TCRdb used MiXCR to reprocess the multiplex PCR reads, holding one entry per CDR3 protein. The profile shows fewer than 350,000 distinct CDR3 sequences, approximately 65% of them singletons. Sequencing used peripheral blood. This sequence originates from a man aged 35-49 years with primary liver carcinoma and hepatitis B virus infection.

The CDR3 loop is CVSGPGGPNQPQHF. CDR3 coding DNA: TGTGTCAGCGGGCCAGGGGGCCCAAATCAGCCCCAGCATTTT. J is TRBJ1-5 and V is TRBV28; TRBD1 matches 8 bases. In germline, CDR1 is MDHEN, CDR2 SYDVKM. This CDR3 is 14 amino acids long.